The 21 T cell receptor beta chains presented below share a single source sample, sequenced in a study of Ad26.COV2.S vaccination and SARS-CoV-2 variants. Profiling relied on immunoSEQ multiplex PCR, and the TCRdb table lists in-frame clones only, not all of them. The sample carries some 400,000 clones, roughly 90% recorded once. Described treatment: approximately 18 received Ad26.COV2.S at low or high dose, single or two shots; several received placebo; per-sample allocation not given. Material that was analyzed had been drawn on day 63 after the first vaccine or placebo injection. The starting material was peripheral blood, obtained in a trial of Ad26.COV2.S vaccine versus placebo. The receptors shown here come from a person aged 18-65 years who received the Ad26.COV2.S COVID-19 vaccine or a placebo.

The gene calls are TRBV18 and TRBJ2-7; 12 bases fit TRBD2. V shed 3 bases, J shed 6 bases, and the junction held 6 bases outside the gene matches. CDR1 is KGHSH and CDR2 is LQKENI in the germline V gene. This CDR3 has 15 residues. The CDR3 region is CASSPLAGGQSEQYF. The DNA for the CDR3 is TGTGCCAGCTCACCGCTAGCGGGAGGGCAGTCCGAGCAGTACTTC.

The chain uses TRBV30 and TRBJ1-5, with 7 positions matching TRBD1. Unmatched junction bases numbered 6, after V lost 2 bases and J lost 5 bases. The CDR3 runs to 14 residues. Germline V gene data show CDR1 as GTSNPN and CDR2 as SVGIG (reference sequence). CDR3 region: CAWSTDRLDQPQHF. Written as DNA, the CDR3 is TGTGCCTGGAGTACGGACAGGTTAGATCAGCCCCAGCATTTT.

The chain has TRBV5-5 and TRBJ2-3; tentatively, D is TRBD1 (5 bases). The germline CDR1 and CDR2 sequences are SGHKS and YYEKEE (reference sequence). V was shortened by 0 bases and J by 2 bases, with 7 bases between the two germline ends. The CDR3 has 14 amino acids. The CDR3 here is CASSLGQSTDTQYF. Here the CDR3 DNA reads TGTGCCAGCAGCTTGGGACAGTCCACAGATACGCAGTATTTT.

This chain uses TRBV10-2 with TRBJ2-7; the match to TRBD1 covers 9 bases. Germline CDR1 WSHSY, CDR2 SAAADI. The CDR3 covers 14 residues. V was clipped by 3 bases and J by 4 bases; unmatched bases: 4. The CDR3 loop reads CASSDTDRGYEQYF. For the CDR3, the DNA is TGCGCCAGCAGTGATACGGACAGGGGATACGAGCAGTACTTC.

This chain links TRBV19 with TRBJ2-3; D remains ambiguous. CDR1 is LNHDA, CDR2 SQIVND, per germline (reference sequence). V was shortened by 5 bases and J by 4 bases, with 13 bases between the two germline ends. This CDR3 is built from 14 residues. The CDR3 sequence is CASSPPPHPDTQYF. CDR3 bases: TGTGCCAGTAGTCCGCCCCCCCATCCAGATACGCAGTATTTT.

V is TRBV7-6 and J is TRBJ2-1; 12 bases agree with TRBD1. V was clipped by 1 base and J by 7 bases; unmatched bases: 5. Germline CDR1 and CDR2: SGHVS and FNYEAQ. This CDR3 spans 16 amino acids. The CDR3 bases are TGTGCCAGCAGCTTAGAAGGGACAGGGGGCGCGAATGAGCAGTTCTTC. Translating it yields CASSLEGTGGANEQFF. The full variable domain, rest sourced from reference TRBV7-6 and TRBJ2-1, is GAGVSQSPRYKVTKRGQDVALRCDPISGHVSLYWYRQALGQGPEFLTYFNYEAQQDKSGLPNDRFSAERPEGSISTLTIQRTEQRDSAMYRCASSLEGTGGANEQFFGPGTRLTVL.

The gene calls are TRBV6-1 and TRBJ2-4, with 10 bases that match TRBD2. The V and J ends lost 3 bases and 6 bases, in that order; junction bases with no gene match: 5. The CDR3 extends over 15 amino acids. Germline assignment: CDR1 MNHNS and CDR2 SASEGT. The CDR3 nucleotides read TGTGCCAGCAGTGAGGCTAGCGGGAGTCGAAACATTCAGTACTTC. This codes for CASSEASGSRNIQYF.

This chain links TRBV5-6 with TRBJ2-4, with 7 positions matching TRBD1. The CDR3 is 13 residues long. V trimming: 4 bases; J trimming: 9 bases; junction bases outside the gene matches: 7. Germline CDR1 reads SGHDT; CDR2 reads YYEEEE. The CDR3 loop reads CASSPGTARIQYF. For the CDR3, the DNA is TGTGCCAGCAGCCCTGGGACAGCGCGCATTCAGTACTTC.

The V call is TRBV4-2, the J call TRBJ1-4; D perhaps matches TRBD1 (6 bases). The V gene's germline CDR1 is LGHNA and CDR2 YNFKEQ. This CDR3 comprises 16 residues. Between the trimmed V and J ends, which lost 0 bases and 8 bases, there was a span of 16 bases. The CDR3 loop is CASSQDIAAQGEKLFF. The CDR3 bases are TGTGCCAGCAGCCAAGATATAGCCGCCCAGGGGGAAAAACTGTTTTTT.

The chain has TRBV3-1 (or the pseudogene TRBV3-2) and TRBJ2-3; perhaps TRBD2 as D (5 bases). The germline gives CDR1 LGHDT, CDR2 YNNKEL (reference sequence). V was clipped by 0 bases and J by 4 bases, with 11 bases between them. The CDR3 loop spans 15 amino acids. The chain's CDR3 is CASSQDGAGSDTQYF. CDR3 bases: TGTGCCAGCAGCCAAGATGGTGCGGGTTCAGATACGCAGTATTTT.

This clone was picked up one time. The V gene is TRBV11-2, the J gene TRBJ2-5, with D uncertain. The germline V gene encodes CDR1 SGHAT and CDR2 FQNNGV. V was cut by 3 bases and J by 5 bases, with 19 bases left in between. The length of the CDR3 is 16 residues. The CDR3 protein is CASSLGMTRGIETQYF. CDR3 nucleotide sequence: TGTGCCAGCAGCTTGGGGATGACGCGTGGTATTGAGACCCAGTACTTC.

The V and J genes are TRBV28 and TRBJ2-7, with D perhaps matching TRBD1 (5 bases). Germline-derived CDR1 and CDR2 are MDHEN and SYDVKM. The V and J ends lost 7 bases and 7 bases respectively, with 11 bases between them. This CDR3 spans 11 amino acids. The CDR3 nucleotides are TGTGCCAGCACCATAAGGGGAGAGCAGTACTTC. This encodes CASTIRGEQYF.

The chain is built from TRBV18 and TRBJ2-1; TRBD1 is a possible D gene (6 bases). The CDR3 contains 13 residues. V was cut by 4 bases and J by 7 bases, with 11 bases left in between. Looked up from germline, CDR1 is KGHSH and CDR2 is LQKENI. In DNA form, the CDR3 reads TGTGCCAGCTCACTAGGACAGACAAATGAGCAGTTCTTC. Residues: CASSLGQTNEQFF. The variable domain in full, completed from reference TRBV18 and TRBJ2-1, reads NAGVMQNPRHLVRRRGQEARLRCSPMKGHSHVYWYRQLPEEGLKFMVYLQKENIIDESGMPKERFSAEFPKEGPSILRIQQVVRGDSAAYFCASSLGQTNEQFFGPGTRLTVL.

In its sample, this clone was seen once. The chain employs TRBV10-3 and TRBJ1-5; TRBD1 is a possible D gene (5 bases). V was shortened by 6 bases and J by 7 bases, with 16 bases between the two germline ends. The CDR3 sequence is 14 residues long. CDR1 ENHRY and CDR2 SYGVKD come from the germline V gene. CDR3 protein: CAISGDQIDQPQHF. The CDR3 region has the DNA TGTGCCATCAGCGGGGACCAGATCGACCAGCCCCAGCATTTT.

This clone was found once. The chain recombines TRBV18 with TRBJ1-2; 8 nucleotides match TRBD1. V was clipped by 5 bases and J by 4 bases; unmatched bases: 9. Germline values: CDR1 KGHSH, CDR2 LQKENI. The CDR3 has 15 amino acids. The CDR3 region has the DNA TGTGCCAGCTCATCCCGCCCCGGGACAGGCTATGGCTACACCTTC. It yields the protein CASSSRPGTGYGYTF.

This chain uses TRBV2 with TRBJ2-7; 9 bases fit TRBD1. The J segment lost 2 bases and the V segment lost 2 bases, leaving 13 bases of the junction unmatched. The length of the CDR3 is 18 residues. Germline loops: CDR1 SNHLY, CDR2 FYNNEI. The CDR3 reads CASSELVFWDRATYEQYF. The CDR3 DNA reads TGTGCCAGCAGTGAATTAGTTTTTTGGGACAGGGCCACCTACGAGCAGTACTTC.

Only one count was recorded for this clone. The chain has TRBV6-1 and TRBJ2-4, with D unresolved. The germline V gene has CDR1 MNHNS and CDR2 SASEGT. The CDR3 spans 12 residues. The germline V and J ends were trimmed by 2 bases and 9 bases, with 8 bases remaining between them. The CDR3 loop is CASSEWGSIQYF. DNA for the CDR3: TGTGCCAGCAGTGAATGGGGTAGCATTCAGTACTTC.

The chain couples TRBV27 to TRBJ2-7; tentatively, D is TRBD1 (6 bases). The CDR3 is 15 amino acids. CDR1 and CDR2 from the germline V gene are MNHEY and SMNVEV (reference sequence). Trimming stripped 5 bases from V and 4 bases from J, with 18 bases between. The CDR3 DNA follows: TGTGCCAGCAGTCCATCCGGGACAAGCTCTTACGAGCAGTACTTC. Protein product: CASSPSGTSSYEQYF.

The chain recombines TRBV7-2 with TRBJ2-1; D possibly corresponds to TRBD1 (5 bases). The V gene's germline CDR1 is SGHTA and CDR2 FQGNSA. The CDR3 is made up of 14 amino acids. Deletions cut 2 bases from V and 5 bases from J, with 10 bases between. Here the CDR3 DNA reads TGTGCCAGCAGCTTAATGGGGCGGAACAATGAGCAGTTCTTC. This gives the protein CASSLMGRNNEQFF.

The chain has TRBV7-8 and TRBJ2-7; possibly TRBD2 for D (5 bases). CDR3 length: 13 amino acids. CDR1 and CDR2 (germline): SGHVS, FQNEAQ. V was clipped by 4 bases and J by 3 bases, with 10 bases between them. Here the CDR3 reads CASSSPSGYEQYF. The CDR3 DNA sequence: TGTGCCAGCAGCTCCCCCAGCGGCTACGAGCAGTACTTC.

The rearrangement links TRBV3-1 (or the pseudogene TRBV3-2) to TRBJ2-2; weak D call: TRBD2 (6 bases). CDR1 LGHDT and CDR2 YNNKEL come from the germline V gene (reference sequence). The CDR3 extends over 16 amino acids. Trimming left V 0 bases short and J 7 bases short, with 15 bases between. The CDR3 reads CASSQDRARGDGELFF. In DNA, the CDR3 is TGTGCCAGCAGCCAAGATAGAGCCCGCGGGGACGGGGAGCTGTTTTTT.